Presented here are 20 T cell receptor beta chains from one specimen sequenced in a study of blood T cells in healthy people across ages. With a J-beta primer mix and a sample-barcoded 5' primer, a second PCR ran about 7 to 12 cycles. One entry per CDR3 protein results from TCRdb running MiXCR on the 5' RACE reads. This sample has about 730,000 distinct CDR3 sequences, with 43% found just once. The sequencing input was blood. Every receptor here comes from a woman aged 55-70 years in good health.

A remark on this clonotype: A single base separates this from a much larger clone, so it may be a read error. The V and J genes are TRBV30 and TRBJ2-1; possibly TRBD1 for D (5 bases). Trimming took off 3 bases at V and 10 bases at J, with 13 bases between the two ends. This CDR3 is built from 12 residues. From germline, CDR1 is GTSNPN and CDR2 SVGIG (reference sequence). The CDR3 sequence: CAWSSGSYEQFF. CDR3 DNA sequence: TGTGCCTGGAGCTCAGGGTCCTACGAGCAGTTCTTC.

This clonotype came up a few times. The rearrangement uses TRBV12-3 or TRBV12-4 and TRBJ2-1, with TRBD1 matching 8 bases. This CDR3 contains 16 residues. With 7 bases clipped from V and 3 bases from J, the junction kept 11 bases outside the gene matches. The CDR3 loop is CASIEATGDSYNEQFF. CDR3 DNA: TGTGCCAGCATCGAAGCGACAGGGGATAGCTACAATGAGCAGTTCTTC.

The CDR3 here is CAITGTSAYEQYF. The CDR3 DNA reads as TGTGCCATCACCGGGACTAGCGCCTACGAGCAGTACTTC. V usage is TRBV10-3 and J usage is TRBJ2-7; 10 bases are shared with TRBD2. The trim removed 7 bases at V and 2 bases at J, leaving 2 bases unmatched. The CDR3 is made up of 13 amino acids. Germline assignment: CDR1 ENHRY and CDR2 SYGVKD.

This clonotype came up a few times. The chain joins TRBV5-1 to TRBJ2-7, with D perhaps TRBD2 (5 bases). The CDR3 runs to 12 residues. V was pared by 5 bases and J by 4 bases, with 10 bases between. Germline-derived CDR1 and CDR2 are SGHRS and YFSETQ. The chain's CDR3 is CASRFEGYEQYF. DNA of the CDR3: TGCGCCAGCAGGTTTGAGGGTTACGAGCAGTACTTC.

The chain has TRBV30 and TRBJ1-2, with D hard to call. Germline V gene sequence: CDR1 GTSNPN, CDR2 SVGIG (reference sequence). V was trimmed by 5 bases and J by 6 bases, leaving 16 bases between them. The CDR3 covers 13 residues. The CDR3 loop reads CAWEVRQFDGYTF. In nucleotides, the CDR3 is TGTGCCTGGGAGGTCCGGCAGTTCGATGGCTACACCTTC.

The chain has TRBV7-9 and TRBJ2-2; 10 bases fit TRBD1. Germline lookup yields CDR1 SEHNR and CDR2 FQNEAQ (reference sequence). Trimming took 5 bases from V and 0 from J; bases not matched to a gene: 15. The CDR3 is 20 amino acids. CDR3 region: CASSILWGTGERTNTGELFF. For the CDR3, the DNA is TGTGCCAGCAGCATCCTCTGGGGGACAGGGGAACGCACGAACACCGGGGAGCTGTTTTTT.

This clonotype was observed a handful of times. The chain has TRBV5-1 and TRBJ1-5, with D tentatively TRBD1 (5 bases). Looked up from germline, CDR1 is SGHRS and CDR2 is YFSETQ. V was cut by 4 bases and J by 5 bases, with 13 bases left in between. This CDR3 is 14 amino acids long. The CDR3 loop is CASSTGLRDQPQHF. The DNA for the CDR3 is TGCGCCAGCAGCACGGGACTCCGGGATCAGCCCCAGCATTTT. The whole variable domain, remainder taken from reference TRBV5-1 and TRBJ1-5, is KAGVTQTPRYLIKTRGQQVTLSCSPISGHRSVSWYQQTPGQGLQFLFEYFSETQRNKGNFPGRFSGRQFSNSRSEMNVSTLELGDSALYLCASSTGLRDQPQHFGDGTRLSIL.

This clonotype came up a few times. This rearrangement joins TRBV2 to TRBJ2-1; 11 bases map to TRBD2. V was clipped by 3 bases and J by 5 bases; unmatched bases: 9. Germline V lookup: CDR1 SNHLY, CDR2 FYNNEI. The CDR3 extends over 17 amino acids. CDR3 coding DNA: TGTGCCAGCAGTGATCCCTTAGCGGGGGGGCCTCACAATGAGCAGTTCTTC. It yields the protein CASSDPLAGGPHNEQFF. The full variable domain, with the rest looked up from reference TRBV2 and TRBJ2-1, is EPEVTQTPSHQVTQMGQEVILRCVPISNHLYFYWYRQILGQKVEFLVSFYNNEISEKSEIFDDQFSVERPDGSNFTLKIRSTKLEDSAMYFCASSDPLAGGPHNEQFFGPGTRLTVL.

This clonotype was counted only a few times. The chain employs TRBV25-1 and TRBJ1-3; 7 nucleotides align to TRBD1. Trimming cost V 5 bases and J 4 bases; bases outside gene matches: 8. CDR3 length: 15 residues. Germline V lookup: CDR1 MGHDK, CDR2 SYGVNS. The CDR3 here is CASSPLTGSGNTIYF. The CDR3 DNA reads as TGTGCCAGCAGTCCCCTGACAGGGTCGGGAAACACCATATATTTT.

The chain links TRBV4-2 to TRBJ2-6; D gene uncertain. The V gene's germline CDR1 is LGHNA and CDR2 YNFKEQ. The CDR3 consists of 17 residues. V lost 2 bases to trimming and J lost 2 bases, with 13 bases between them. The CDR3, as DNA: TGTGCCAGCAGCCAACAACAAAGACCGGCTGGGGCCAACGTCCTGACTTTC. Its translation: CASSQQQRPAGANVLTF.

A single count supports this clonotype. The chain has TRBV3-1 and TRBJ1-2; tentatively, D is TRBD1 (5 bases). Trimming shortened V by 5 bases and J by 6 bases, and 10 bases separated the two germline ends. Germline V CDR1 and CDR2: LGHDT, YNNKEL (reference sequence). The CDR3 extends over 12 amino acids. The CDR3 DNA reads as TGTGCCAGCAGCGCCGGGACGGATGGCTACACCTTC. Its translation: CASSAGTDGYTF. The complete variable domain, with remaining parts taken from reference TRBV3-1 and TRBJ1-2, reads DTAVSQTPKYLVTQMGNDKSIKCEQNLGHDTMYWYKQDSKKFLKIMFSYNNKELIINETVPNRFSPKSPDKAHLNLHINSLELGDSAVYFCASSAGTDGYTFGSGTRLTVV.

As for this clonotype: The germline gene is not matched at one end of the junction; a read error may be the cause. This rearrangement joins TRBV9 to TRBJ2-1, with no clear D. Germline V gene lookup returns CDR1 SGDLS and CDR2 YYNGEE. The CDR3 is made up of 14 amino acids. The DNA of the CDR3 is TGTGCCAGCAGCGCGGCAGCAGCCTACAGTGAGCAGTTCTTC. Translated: CASSAAAAYSEQFF. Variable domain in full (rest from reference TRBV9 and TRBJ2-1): DSGVTQTPKHLITATGQRVTLRCSPRSGDLSVYWYQQSLDQGLQFLIQYYNGEERAKGNILERFSAQQFPDLHSELNLSSLELGDSALYFCASSAAAAYSEQFFGPGTRLTVL.

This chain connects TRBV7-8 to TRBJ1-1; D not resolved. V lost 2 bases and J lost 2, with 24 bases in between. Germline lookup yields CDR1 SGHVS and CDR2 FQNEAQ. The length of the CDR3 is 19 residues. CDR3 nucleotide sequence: TGTGCCAGCAGCTTACCTCCGGTTCCCCACCTTCGACAAAACACTGAAGCTTTCTTT. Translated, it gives CASSLPPVPHLRQNTEAFF.

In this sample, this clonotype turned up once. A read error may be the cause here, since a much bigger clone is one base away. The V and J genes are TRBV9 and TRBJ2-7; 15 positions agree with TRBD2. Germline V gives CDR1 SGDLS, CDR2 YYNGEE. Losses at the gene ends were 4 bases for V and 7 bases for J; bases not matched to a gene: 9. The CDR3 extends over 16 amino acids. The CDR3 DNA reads TGTGCCAGCAGCTGGACTAGCGGGGGGGCAAACAATGAGCAGTACTTC. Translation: CASSWTSGGANNEQYF.

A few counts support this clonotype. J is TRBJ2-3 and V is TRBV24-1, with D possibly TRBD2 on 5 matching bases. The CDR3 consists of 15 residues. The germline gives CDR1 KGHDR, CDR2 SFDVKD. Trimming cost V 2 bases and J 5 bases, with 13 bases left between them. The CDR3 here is CATSDSGVVVDTQYF. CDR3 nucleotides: TGTGCCACCAGTGATTCCGGGGTTGTGGTAGATACGCAGTATTTT.

CDR3 nucleotide sequence: TGTGCCAGCGGCGGGGGGGGAACTGAAGCTTTCTTT. It codes for CASGGGGTEAFF. This chain connects TRBV3-1 to TRBJ1-1; maybe TRBD1 (5 bases). The germline CDR1 and CDR2 sequences are LGHDT and YNNKEL (reference sequence). V lost 8 bases and J 5 bases, leaving 12 bases between the germline ends. The CDR3 sequence is 12 residues long.

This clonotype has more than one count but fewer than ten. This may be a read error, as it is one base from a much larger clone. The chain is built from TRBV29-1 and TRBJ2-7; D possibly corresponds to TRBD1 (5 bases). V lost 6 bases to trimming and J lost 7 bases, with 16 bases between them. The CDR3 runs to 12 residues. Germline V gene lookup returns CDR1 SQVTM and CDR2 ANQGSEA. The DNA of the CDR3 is TGCAGCGTGGGGCTTGGGTACAATGAGCAGTACTTC. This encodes CSVGLGYNEQYF.

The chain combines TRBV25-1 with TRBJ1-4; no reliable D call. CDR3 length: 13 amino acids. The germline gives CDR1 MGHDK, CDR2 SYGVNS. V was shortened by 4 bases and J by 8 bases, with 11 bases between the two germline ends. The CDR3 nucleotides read TGTGCCAGCAGTGTTTCCACCCCCGAAAAACTGTTTTTT. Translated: CASSVSTPEKLFF.

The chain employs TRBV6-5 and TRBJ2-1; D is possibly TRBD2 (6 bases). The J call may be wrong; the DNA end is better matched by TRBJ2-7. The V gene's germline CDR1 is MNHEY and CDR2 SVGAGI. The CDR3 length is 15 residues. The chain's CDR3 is CASSRTSSSYNEQYF. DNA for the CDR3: TGTGCCAGCAGCCGTACTAGCAGCTCCTACAATGAGCAGTACTTC.

This chain's CDR3 is CASSLGFRTDTQYF. In DNA, the CDR3 is TGCGCCAGCAGCTTAGGTTTTCGTACAGATACGCAGTATTTT. The V gene is TRBV5-1, the J gene TRBJ2-3, with D unclear. Germline loops: CDR1 SGHRS, CDR2 YFSETQ. With 2 bases removed from V and 3 bases from J, the gap between germline ends came to 10 bases. This CDR3 is built from 14 residues.